These 2 T cell receptor beta chains were sequenced from one sample in a study of blood T cell repertoires in COVID-19. Produced via immunoSEQ multiplex PCR; TCRdb's table is partial and in-frame only. The sample lists around 220,000 clones; around 90% were seen once. The sample was PBMCs or T cells enriched from blood (not recorded which). These receptors were obtained from a woman aged 30 to 39 with acute COVID-19.

The chain uses TRBV2 and TRBJ2-5; 7 bases match TRBD1. This CDR3 has 12 amino acids. Trimming at V came to 10 bases and at J to 2 bases, leaving 4 bases not matched to a gene. Germline V lookup: CDR1 SNHLY, CDR2 FYNNEI. CDR3: CATRQGQETQYF. In DNA, the CDR3 is TGTGCCACCAGACAGGGTCAAGAGACCCAGTACTTC.

The table lists this clone with a few counts. The genes are TRBV5-6 and TRBJ2-7; the D is unclear. Germline V CDR1 and CDR2: SGHDT, YYEEEE. This CDR3 is 12 amino acids long. Deletions cut 0 bases from V and 7 bases from J, with 8 bases between. CDR3 coding DNA: TGTGCCAGCAGCTTGGAAGTACGGGAGCAGTACTTC. Its translation: CASSLEVREQYF.